Presented here are 6 T cell receptor beta chains from one specimen sequenced in a study of T cells in Graves' hyperthyroidism and ophthalmopathy. What was amplified from RNA transcripts were TCR beta CDR3 regions. With the HTBI primer set, the TCR CDR3 went through a first round of RT-PCR. TCRdb itself ran the multiplex PCR reads through MiXCR, one entry per CDR3 protein. The sample records more than 550,000 distinct CDR3 sequences, less than 45% being singletons. The sequenced material came from peripheral blood or thyroid tissue (not recorded which). The receptors were gathered from an adult man with Graves' disease, either hyperthyroidism or ophthalmopathy (not recorded which).

This rearrangement joins TRBV7-9 to TRBJ2-7; 7 bases line up with TRBD2. Germline V CDR1 and CDR2: SEHNR, FQNEAQ (reference sequence). The CDR3 has 13 residues. V was clipped by 7 bases and J by 2 bases; unmatched bases: 5. The CDR3 here is CASNQGRAYEQYF. For the CDR3, the DNA is TGTGCCAGCAACCAAGGGAGGGCCTACGAGCAGTACTTC.

Ten or more counts support this clonotype. The gene calls are TRBV10-1 and TRBJ2-5; D not resolved. Germline loops: CDR1 WNHNN, CDR2 SYGVQD (reference sequence). The V end was cut by 10 bases, the J end by 4 bases, with 10 bases between. This CDR3 region has 11 residues. The CDR3 reads CATSAGETQYF. The CDR3 DNA follows: TGCGCCACCTCAGCTGGAGAGACCCAGTACTTC.

This chain connects TRBV7-3 to TRBJ2-2; TRBD1 agrees at 7 bases. The CDR3 consists of 13 residues. Germline lookup yields CDR1 SGHTA and CDR2 FQGTGA. The trim removed 5 bases at V and 8 bases at J, leaving 5 bases unmatched. The CDR3 DNA reads TGTGCCAGCAGCCGGGACAGACAAGGGGAGCTGTTTTTT. Residues: CASSRDRQGELFF.

This sequence joins TRBV2 and TRBJ1-4; D gene uncertain. Per the germline V gene, CDR1 is SNHLY and CDR2 is FYNNEI. The CDR3 is 17 amino acids. Trimming left V 0 bases short and J 4 bases short, with 15 bases between. The CDR3 DNA reads as TGTGCCAGCAGTGAAGCGCTTCATCCGGGCGGTAATGAAAAACTGTTTTTT. It is translated as CASSEALHPGGNEKLFF.

This clonotype was observed once. V and J are TRBV2 and TRBJ1-5, with D perhaps matching TRBD1 (5 bases). Germline CDR1 SNHLY, CDR2 FYNNEI. The CDR3 totals 13 residues. The V and J ends lost 8 bases and 1 base respectively, with 9 bases between them. The CDR3 DNA is TGTGCCAGCGGGGGGGGGAGCAATCAGCCCCAGCATTTT. Encoded protein: CASGGGSNQPQHF.

This clonotype was observed a handful of times. The genes are TRBV11-2 and TRBJ2-7; 10 bases agree with TRBD1. The CDR3 has 14 residues. The ends lost 8 bases at V and 4 bases at J; junction bases unmatched: 8. The germline V gene encodes CDR1 SGHAT and CDR2 FQNNGV. The CDR3 is CASGRQGAMYEQYF. Written as DNA, the CDR3 is TGTGCCAGCGGTCGACAGGGGGCGATGTACGAGCAGTACTTC.